The rows below give T cell receptor beta chains drawn from one sample of a study of T cell responses to AZD1222 COVID-19 vaccine. Sequenced by immunoSEQ multiplex PCR; TCRdb stores in-frame clones only, minus some. The sample holds 100,000 to 150,000 clones, 88% seen once. The sequencing here drew on peripheral blood, taken on day 0 of AZD1222 vaccination. The receptors were gathered from an adult in good health. CDR3s include the opening cysteine and the closing phenylalanine or tryptophan.

CDR3,V,J
CASSLTGGAETQYF,TRBV7-9,TRBJ2-5
CASSFSGVNTEAFF,TRBV11-3,TRBJ1-1
CATSDSGTGALGGYTF,TRBV24-1,TRBJ1-2
CASSLSGVAGGRYEQYF,TRBV11-2,TRBJ2-7
CASSQEAGGPGELFF,TRBV4-2,TRBJ2-2
CASSLATSGESYEQYF,TRBV11-2,TRBJ2-7
CASLGPKGGDTQYF,TRBV7-9,TRBJ2-3
CASSQDQKPFTSTDTQYF,TRBV4-3,TRBJ2-3
CASSWGREAYEQYF,TRBV6-5,TRBJ2-7
CASSRTGDTEAFF,TRBV12-3/TRBV12-4,TRBJ1-1
CAISGEEAETQYF,TRBV10-3,TRBJ2-5
CASSPRGIAYGYTF,TRBV14,TRBJ1-2
CASSSGQGLAANTGELFF,TRBV11-3,TRBJ2-2
CASSPEIRGWPDTQYF,TRBV28,TRBJ2-3
CSASIERDYGYTF,TRBV20-1,TRBJ1-2
CASSVDRMNTEAFF,TRBV2,TRBJ1-1
CASSQPSRGVTGELFF,TRBV4-1,TRBJ2-2
CASSLGQSYGYTF,TRBV11-2,TRBJ1-2
CASSLQEGSYNEQFF,TRBV19,TRBJ2-1
CSVGTGISYEQYF,TRBV29-1,TRBJ2-7
CASTGTGNQPQHF,TRBV6-5,TRBJ1-5
CASSEPGLAGVYEQYF,TRBV25-1,TRBJ2-7
CASSAGLAVSYEQYF,TRBV18,TRBJ2-7
CASSPPGIKETQYF,TRBV18,TRBJ2-5
CASSQDRQGDSYGYTF,TRBV4-2,TRBJ1-2
CATSDVTGTGGYTF,TRBV24-1,TRBJ1-2
CASSPTGGGRVTEAFF,TRBV7-6,TRBJ1-1
CASSIVDQPQHF,TRBV19,TRBJ1-5
CASSFDFGPSPNRYF,TRBV7-8,TRBJ2-3
CASSIAGFVRYGYTF,TRBV19,TRBJ1-2
CASSPDGGTGELFF,TRBV7-3,TRBJ2-2
CASSLYLTDTQYF,TRBV11-3,TRBJ2-3
CASSLDRNYGYTF,TRBV18,TRBJ1-2
CASSYRAPAQYF,TRBV6-5,TRBJ2-5
CASSGLGPDEQFF,TRBV28,TRBJ2-1
CATSDFKGASNSPLHF,TRBV24-1,TRBJ1-6
CASSYAGTRSSYNEQFF,TRBV5-1,TRBJ2-1
CASSQGPGLAGKTQYF,TRBV3-1/TRBV3-2,TRBJ2-5
CATSGSGQGANYGYTF,TRBV24-1,TRBJ1-2
CATSEGQGASQPQHF,TRBV24-1,TRBJ1-5
CASRLRDSFGYGYTF,TRBV19,TRBJ1-2
CASSGANYNEQFF,TRBV6-2/TRBV6-3,TRBJ2-1
CASSYLHPLVGDTIYF,TRBV6-6,TRBJ1-3
CASSGGPYEQYF,TRBV4-3,TRBJ2-7
CASRILAGDDTQYF,TRBV6-5,TRBJ2-3
CASSRRQGMNTEAFF,TRBV5-4,TRBJ1-1
CSVTPEDRNGYTF,TRBV29-1,TRBJ1-2
CASRASSGTGGNQPQHF,TRBV28,TRBJ1-5
CASSFGAGEATLQETQYF,TRBV28,TRBJ2-5
CASSLNSGGGTDTQYF,TRBV7-2,TRBJ2-3
CASSRVDRENSEAFF,TRBV4-3,TRBJ1-1
CSARVGIEAFF,TRBV20-1,TRBJ1-1
CASSPGTGSNQPQHF,TRBV5-5,TRBJ1-5
CASSLGGSNTEAFF,TRBV7-8,TRBJ1-1
CASSTGLADYNEQFF,TRBV7-2,TRBJ2-1